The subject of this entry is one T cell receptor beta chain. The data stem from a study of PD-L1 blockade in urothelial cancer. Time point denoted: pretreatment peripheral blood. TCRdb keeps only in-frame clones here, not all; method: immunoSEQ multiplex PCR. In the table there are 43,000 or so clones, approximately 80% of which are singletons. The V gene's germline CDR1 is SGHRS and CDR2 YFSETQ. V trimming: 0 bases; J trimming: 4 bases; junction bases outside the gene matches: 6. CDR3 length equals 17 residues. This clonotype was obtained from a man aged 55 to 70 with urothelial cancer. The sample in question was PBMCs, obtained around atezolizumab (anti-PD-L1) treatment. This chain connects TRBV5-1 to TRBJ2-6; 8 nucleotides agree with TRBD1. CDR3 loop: CASSLEQGALGANVLTF. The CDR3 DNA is TGCGCCAGCAGCTTGGAGCAGGGGGCGTTAGGGGCCAACGTCCTGACTTTC. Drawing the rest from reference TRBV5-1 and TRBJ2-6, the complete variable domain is KAGVTQTPRYLIKTRGQQVTLSCSPISGHRSVSWYQQTPGQGLQFLFEYFSETQRNKGNFPGRFSGRQFSNSRSEMNVSTLELGDSALYLCASSLEQGALGANVLTFGAGSRLTVL.